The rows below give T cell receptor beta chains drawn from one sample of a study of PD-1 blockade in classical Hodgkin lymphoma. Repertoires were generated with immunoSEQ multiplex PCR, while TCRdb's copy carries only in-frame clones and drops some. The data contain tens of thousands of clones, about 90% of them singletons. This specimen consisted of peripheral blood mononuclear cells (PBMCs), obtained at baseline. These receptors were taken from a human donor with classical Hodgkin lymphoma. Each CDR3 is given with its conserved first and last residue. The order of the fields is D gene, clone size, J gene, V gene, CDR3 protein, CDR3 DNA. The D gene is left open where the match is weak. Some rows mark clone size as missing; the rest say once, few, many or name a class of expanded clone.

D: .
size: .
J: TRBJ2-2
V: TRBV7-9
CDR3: CASSLGRTANTGELFF
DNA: TGTGCCAGCAGCTTAGGGCGGACGGCTAACACCGGGGAGCTGTTTTTT

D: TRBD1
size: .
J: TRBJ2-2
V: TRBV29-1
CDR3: CSAKDRAENTGELFF
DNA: TGCAGCGCAAAAGACAGGGCTGAAAACACCGGGGAGCTGTTTTTT

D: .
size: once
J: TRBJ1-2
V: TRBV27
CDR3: CASRYRGGRSNYGYTF
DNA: TGTGCCAGCAGGTATAGGGGGGGAAGGAGTAACTATGGCTACACCTTC

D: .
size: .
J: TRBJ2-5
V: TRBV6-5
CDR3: CASSYSRQETQYF
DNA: TGTGCCAGCAGTTACTCGCGACAAGAGACCCAGTACTTC

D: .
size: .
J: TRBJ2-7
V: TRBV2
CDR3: CASSVFMSREQYF
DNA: TGTGCCAGCAGTGTGTTTATGTCTCGTGAGCAGTACTTC

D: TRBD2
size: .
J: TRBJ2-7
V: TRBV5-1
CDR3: CASSLRLAGTYEQYF
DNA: TGCGCCAGCAGCTTGAGGCTAGCGGGGACCTACGAGCAGTACTTC

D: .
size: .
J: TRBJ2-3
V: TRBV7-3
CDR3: CASSFGVADTQYF
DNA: TGTGCCAGCAGCTTCGGAGTCGCAGATACGCAGTATTTT

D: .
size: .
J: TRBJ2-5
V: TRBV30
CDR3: CAWSVQRETQYF
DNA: TGTGCCTGGAGTGTACAGCGAGAGACCCAGTACTTC

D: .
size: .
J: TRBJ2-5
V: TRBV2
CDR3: CASSVRGFRGVTQYF
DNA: TGTGCCAGCAGTGTTCGGGGGTTCAGGGGTGTGACCCAGTACTTC

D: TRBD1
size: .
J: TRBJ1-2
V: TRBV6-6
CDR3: CASRPGQGRDYGYTF
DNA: TGTGCCAGCAGGCCAGGACAGGGGAGGGACTATGGCTACACCTTC

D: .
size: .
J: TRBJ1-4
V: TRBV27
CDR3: CASSLKGGYEKLFF
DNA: TGTGCCAGCAGTTTAAAGGGGGGCTATGAAAAACTGTTTTTT

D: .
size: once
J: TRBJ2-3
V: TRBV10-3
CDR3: CASADGADTQYF
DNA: TGTGCCTCAGCGGACGGGGCAGATACGCAGTATTTT

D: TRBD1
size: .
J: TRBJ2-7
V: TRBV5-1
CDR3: CASSLAPDRLREQYF
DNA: TGCGCCAGCAGCTTGGCCCCGGACAGGCTACGGGAGCAGTACTTC

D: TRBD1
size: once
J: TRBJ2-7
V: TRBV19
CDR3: CASRVRDRDYEQYF
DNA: TGTGCCAGTAGAGTCCGGGACAGGGACTACGAGCAGTACTTC

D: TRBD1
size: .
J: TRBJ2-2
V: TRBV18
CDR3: CASSRYPTGDTGELFF
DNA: TGTGCCAGCTCACGATACCCGACAGGGGACACCGGGGAGCTGTTTTTT

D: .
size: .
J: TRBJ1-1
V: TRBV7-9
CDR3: CASSLVATEAFF
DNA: TGTGCCAGCAGCTTAGTTGCTACTGAAGCTTTCTTT

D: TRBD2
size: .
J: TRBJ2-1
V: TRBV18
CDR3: CASSPGLGRNEQFF
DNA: TGTGCCAGCTCACCGGGACTAGGGCGGAATGAGCAGTTCTTC